Each of the 11 T cell receptor beta chains below was sequenced from the same sample in a study of PD-1 blockade in classical Hodgkin lymphoma. Noted time point: cycle 4 day 1 (C4D1), after more than five weeks of nivolumab. All the patients suffered relapse after autologous stem cell transplantation, and brentuximab vedotin exposure differed. Using immunoSEQ multiplex PCR, the repertoire was profiled, and TCRdb retains in-frame clones only, with some absent. The table has approximately 39,000 clones, 75% to 85% seen once. The material sequenced was peripheral blood mononuclear cells (PBMCs), taken before the fourth cycle of nivolumab. The source of these receptors is a human donor with classical Hodgkin lymphoma.

The J gene is TRBJ1-5, the V gene TRBV30; 9 bases are shared with TRBD1. V shed 8 bases, J shed 3 bases, and the junction held 5 bases outside the gene matches. The CDR3 has 13 residues. The germline CDR1 and CDR2 sequences are GTSNPN and SVGIG (reference sequence). The DNA for the CDR3 is TGTGCCCTCGACAGGGGGTCCAATCAGCCCCAGCATTTT. Its translation is CALDRGSNQPQHF.

The V gene is TRBV7-6, the J gene TRBJ2-1; D is uncertain. The CDR3 covers 18 residues. Per the germline V gene, CDR1 is SGHVS and CDR2 is FNYEAQ. Trimming left V 4 bases short and J 0 bases short, with 19 bases between. The CDR3 loop reads CASSSLTLWGSSYNEQFF. The CDR3 region has the DNA TGTGCCAGCAGCTCCTTAACTCTTTGGGGTAGCTCCTACAATGAGCAGTTCTTC.

The chain couples TRBV5-1 to TRBJ1-4, with TRBD1 as a possible D gene (6 bases). V lost 7 bases and J 0 bases, leaving 13 bases between the germline ends. CDR3 length: 15 residues. Germline V CDR1 and CDR2: SGHRS, YFSETQ. CDR3 loop: CASRTATTTNEKLFF. The CDR3 DNA reads TGCGCCAGCCGGACAGCAACCACAACTAATGAAAAACTGTTTTTT.

The V call is TRBV6-1, the J call TRBJ1-2; D perhaps matches TRBD1 (6 bases). CDR1 and CDR2 (germline): MNHNS, SASEGT. Trimming removed 3 bases at V and 7 bases at J, with 9 bases between. There are 12 residues in the CDR3. The CDR3 DNA is TGTGCCAGCAGTGATGCAGGGGTTGGCTACACCTTC. Its protein is CASSDAGVGYTF.

The chain has TRBV28 and TRBJ1-5, with 9 bases identical to TRBD1. Germline CDR1 and CDR2: MDHEN and SYDVKM. V was pared by 2 bases and J by 0 bases, with 11 bases of the junction left unmatched. This CDR3 region has 19 residues. CDR3 residues: CASSLNDRGIPYSNQPQHF. The DNA for the CDR3 is TGTGCCAGCAGTTTAAATGACAGGGGGATCCCATATAGCAATCAGCCCCAGCATTTT.

Only one count was recorded for this clone. The chain joins TRBV7-9 to TRBJ2-3, with D perhaps TRBD1 (5 bases). V lost 5 bases and J lost 1, with 16 bases in between. This CDR3 region has 16 residues. Per the germline V gene, CDR1 is SEHNR and CDR2 is FQNEAQ (reference sequence). The CDR3: CASSPRAGSRTDTQYF. The CDR3 DNA is TGTGCCAGCAGCCCCAGGGCCGGCTCGCGCACAGATACGCAGTATTTT.

The sample holds a few counts of this clone. The chain links TRBV5-4 to TRBJ2-2, with 7 positions matching TRBD1. The CDR3 spans 14 residues. The germline CDR1 and CDR2 sequences are SGHNT and YYREEE (reference sequence). V lost 2 bases, J lost 6 bases, and 4 bases stayed unmatched. DNA of the CDR3: TGTGCCAGCAGCTTTTGGCAGGGGGCCGGGGAGCTGTTTTTT. Translation gives CASSFWQGAGELFF. The variable domain in full, with the rest retrieved from reference TRBV5-4 and TRBJ2-2, is ETGVTQSPTHLIKTRGQQVTLRCSSQSGHNTVSWYQQALGQGPQFIFQYYREEENGRGNFPPRFSGLQFPNYSSELNVNALELDDSALYLCASSFWQGAGELFFGEGSRLTVL.

The chain is built from TRBV13 and TRBJ1-2; maybe TRBD1 (5 bases). V dropped 5 bases and J dropped 4 bases, with 11 bases sitting between them. The CDR3 loop spans 13 amino acids. The V gene's germline CDR1 is PRHDT and CDR2 FYEKMQ (reference sequence). CDR3 loop: CASSLKGTYGYTF. CDR3 nucleotides: TGTGCCAGCAGCCTAAAGGGGACCTATGGCTACACCTTC.

This chain joins TRBV10-1 and TRBJ1-5; tentative D call: TRBD1 (5 bases). The germline gives CDR1 WNHNN, CDR2 SYGVQD (reference sequence). V was shortened by 0 bases and J by 7 bases, with 7 bases between the two germline ends. The CDR3 contains 13 residues. Here the CDR3 reads CASSESGGQPQHF. DNA of the CDR3: TGCGCCAGCAGTGAGTCGGGGGGGCAGCCCCAGCATTTT.

The chain carries TRBV2 and TRBJ1-3; TRBD1 aligns across 9 bases. This CDR3 comprises 14 residues. V shed 5 bases, J shed 4 bases, and the junction held 3 bases outside the gene matches. The germline CDR1 and CDR2 sequences are SNHLY and FYNNEI. The CDR3 DNA follows: TGTGCCAGCAGTCAAGGGACAGGGGGAAACACCATATATTTT. Protein: CASSQGTGGNTIYF.

This chain links TRBV9 with TRBJ2-1; TRBD1 aligns across 8 bases. CDR1 is SGDLS and CDR2 is YYNGEE in the germline V gene. This CDR3 spans 15 amino acids. V was clipped by 1 base and J by 2 bases; unmatched bases: 2. The CDR3 is CASSVLGQAYNEQFF. CDR3 nucleotides: TGTGCCAGCAGCGTATTGGGACAGGCCTACAATGAGCAGTTCTTC.